Following are 19 T cell receptor beta chains from one sample sequenced in a study of CD8 T cells in Susac syndrome. Roughly 0.45 to 1 ug RNA was reverse transcribed with random hexamers. A single record per CDR3 protein comes from TCRdb applying MiXCR to the immunoSEQ multiplex PCR reads. Altogether more than 150,000 distinct CDR3 sequences are present, over 90% being singletons, with the ten largest covering about 0.15%. The sample was CD8+ T cells from PBMCs. Receptors originate from a human donor with Susac syndrome.

The chain is built from TRBV14 and TRBJ2-1; no definite D call. V shed 0 bases and J shed 8 bases, with 5 bases lying between them. The germline CDR1 and CDR2 sequences are SGHDN and FVKESK. CDR3 length: 12 residues. CDR3 residues: CASSQESYEQFF. The CDR3 nucleotides read TGTGCCAGCAGCCAAGAATCCTATGAGCAGTTCTTC.

The gene calls are TRBV20-1 and TRBJ1-5; D remains ambiguous. The V gene's germline CDR1 is DFQATT and CDR2 SNEGSKA (reference sequence). This CDR3 is built from 16 residues. The V and J ends lost 0 bases and 2 bases respectively, with 14 bases between them. In nucleotides, the CDR3 is TGCAGTGCTAGAGATCTCCAAGGGTCTGGCAATCAGCCCCAGCATTTT. As protein: CSARDLQGSGNQPQHF.

The CDR3 spells CASSQGETSYEQYF. CDR3 bases: TGTGCCAGCAGCCAAGGGGAAACCTCCTACGAGCAGTACTTC. V is TRBV4-2 and J is TRBJ2-7; D unresolved. The germline gives CDR1 LGHNA, CDR2 YNFKEQ. The ends were cut back, 1 base at V and 0 bases at J, with 7 bases in the middle. The CDR3 extends over 14 amino acids.

This chain links TRBV9 with TRBJ2-7, with 7 nucleotides matching TRBD1. This CDR3 spans 14 amino acids. Losses at the gene ends were 3 bases for V and 6 bases for J; bases not matched to a gene: 9. Germline CDR1 reads SGDLS; CDR2 reads YYNGEE. DNA of the CDR3: TGTGCCAGCAGCGCCGACTCCGCAGGGGGCGAGCAGTACTTC. It specifies CASSADSAGGEQYF.

The rearrangement joins TRBV29-1 to TRBJ1-1, with unresolved D. The length of the CDR3 is 13 residues. V was clipped by 2 bases and J by 0 bases, with 7 bases between them. Per germline, CDR1 SQVTM and CDR2 ANQGSEA. The CDR3 sequence: CSVELGVNTEAFF. In DNA, the CDR3 is TGCAGCGTTGAACTTGGGGTGAACACTGAAGCTTTCTTT.

This clonotype was seen once. V is TRBV13 and J is TRBJ2-5; 10 bases match TRBD2. Germline V gene sequence: CDR1 PRHDT, CDR2 FYEKMQ (reference sequence). J lost 1 base, V lost 5 bases, and 7 bases had no gene match. The CDR3 loop spans 16 amino acids. CDR3 coding DNA: TGTGCCAGCAGCACTAGCGGGGAGTTCCTCCAAGAGACCCAGTACTTC. Translated, it gives CASSTSGEFLQETQYF.

The chain has TRBV20-1 and TRBJ2-3; the D is unclear. CDR1 and CDR2 from the germline V gene are DFQATT and SNEGSKA (reference sequence). This CDR3 is built from 14 residues. The V and J ends lost 4 bases and 6 bases respectively, with 17 bases between them. CDR3: CSAKPPPTLDTQYF. The CDR3 nucleotides read TGCAGTGCTAAGCCCCCACCCACTCTTGATACGCAGTATTTT.

This rearrangement joins TRBV3-1 to TRBJ2-3; D is unresolved. The CDR3 spans 15 residues. The germline V and J ends were trimmed by 0 bases and 6 bases, with 13 bases remaining between them. CDR1 is LGHDT and CDR2 is YNNKEL in the germline V gene (reference sequence). The CDR3 spells CASSQERINGDTQYF. CDR3 coding DNA: TGTGCCAGCAGCCAAGAACGGATAAACGGGGATACGCAGTATTTT.

The chain is built from TRBV4-1 and TRBJ2-2; TRBD1 aligns across 7 bases. V gave up 0 bases and J gave up 3 bases; unmatched junction bases: 4. Germline CDR1 reads MGHRA; CDR2 reads YSYEKL. This CDR3 comprises 16 residues. CDR3 protein: CASSQDWTGHTGELFF. The CDR3 DNA is TGCGCCAGCAGCCAAGACTGGACAGGACACACCGGGGAGCTGTTTTTT.

The table lists this clonotype with a count of one. The gene calls are TRBV5-1 and TRBJ2-2, with D unclear. The CDR3 has 16 amino acids. The V end lost 3 bases, the J end lost 4 bases, and 16 bases lay between the germline ends. Germline-derived CDR1 and CDR2 are SGHRS and YFSETQ. CDR3: CASSWASEPSTGELFF. CDR3 coding DNA: TGCGCCAGCAGCTGGGCCTCGGAGCCGTCCACCGGGGAGCTGTTTTTT.

The chain is built from TRBV4-1 and TRBJ2-1; TRBD2 agrees at 8 bases. Germline V gene sequence: CDR1 MGHRA, CDR2 YSYEKL. The CDR3 totals 16 residues. Trimming removed 0 bases from V and 8 bases from J; junction bases left unmatched: 9. This CDR3 is CASSQENGGAGDEQFF. The CDR3 region has the DNA TGCGCCAGCAGCCAAGAGAACGGGGGGGCTGGGGATGAGCAGTTCTTC.

The V gene is TRBV11-2, the J gene TRBJ2-1, with D uncertain. CDR1 and CDR2 from the germline V gene are SGHAT and FQNNGV. This CDR3 has 15 residues. V was clipped by 1 base and J by 2 bases, with 9 bases between them. In DNA form, the CDR3 reads TGTGCCAGCAGCTTAGCCAGAGAAACCTACAATGAGCAGTTCTTC. Amino acids: CASSLARETYNEQFF.

The count of this clonotype is one. The chain couples TRBV13 to TRBJ2-3, with a weak D call TRBD1 (6 bases). CDR1 and CDR2 (germline): PRHDT, FYEKMQ (reference sequence). V was cut by 0 bases and J by 8 bases, with 24 bases left in between. This CDR3 is 18 amino acids long. The CDR3 reads CASSLGATGNTVAVTQYF. The CDR3 coding sequence is TGTGCCAGCAGCTTAGGGGCAACAGGGAATACGGTTGCAGTTACGCAGTATTTT. The full variable domain, rest sourced from reference TRBV13 and TRBJ2-3, is AAGVIQSPRHLIKEKRETATLKCYPIPRHDTVYWYQQGPGQDPQFLISFYEKMQSDKGSIPDRFSAQQFSDYHSELNMSSLELGDSALYFCASSLGATGNTVAVTQYFGPGTRLTVL.

The V and J genes are TRBV9 and TRBJ2-5; maybe TRBD1 (5 bases). Germline lookup yields CDR1 SGDLS and CDR2 YYNGEE. The CDR3 has 15 residues. V lost 4 bases, J lost 5 bases, and 18 bases lay in between. The DNA for the CDR3 is TGTGCCAGCAGCTCCCAACCGGCCTCAGGGGAGACCCAGTACTTC. It is translated as CASSSQPASGETQYF. Based on the CDR3 plus reference TRBV9 and TRBJ2-5, the full variable domain is DSGVTQTPKHLITATGQRVTLRCSPRSGDLSVYWYQQSLDQGLQFLIQYYNGEERAKGNILERFSAQQFPDLHSELNLSSLELGDSALYFCASSSQPASGETQYFGPGTRLLVL.

The chain joins TRBV19 to TRBJ2-7, with unresolved D. Germline V gives CDR1 LNHDA, CDR2 SQIVND (reference sequence). The CDR3 loop spans 13 amino acids. Trimming shortened V by 5 bases and J by 9 bases, and 17 bases separated the two germline ends. CDR3 residues: CASSPGGQARQYF. CDR3 DNA sequence: TGTGCCAGTAGTCCCGGCGGCCAAGCGAGGCAGTACTTC.

The count of this clonotype is one. Mismatch with germline at one junction end may stem from a read error. V is TRBV4-2 and J is TRBJ2-3; D is ambiguous. Germline V CDR1 and CDR2: LGHNA, YNFKEQ. CDR3 size: 15 residues. This chain's CDR3 is CASSQDDGYTDTQYF. The CDR3 region has the DNA TGTGCCAGCAGTCAAGATGACGGATACACAGATACGCAGTATTTT.

The chain employs TRBV20-1 and TRBJ2-5; D is possibly TRBD1 (5 bases). Germline values: CDR1 DFQATT, CDR2 SNEGSKA (reference sequence). Trimming stripped 5 bases from V and 3 bases from J, with 13 bases between. The CDR3 contains 13 residues. The CDR3 DNA reads TGCAGTGCTTCCCACGACAGAGAAGAGACCCAGTACTTC. It translates to CSASHDREETQYF.

The rearrangement joins TRBV29-1 to TRBJ2-7; perhaps TRBD2 as D (5 bases). The V and J ends lost 1 base and 4 bases respectively, with 17 bases between them. Germline V gene lookup returns CDR1 SQVTM and CDR2 ANQGSEA. The CDR3 consists of 15 residues. The CDR3 protein is CSVEGTGSTRYEQYF. In nucleotides, the CDR3 is TGCAGCGTTGAAGGGACTGGATCGACGCGGTACGAGCAGTACTTC.

Here the CDR3 reads CASSLATGHQPQHF. The DNA of the CDR3 is TGTGCCAGCAGCTTGGCCACAGGGCATCAGCCCCAGCATTTT. The chain employs TRBV5-6 and TRBJ1-5, with a tentative D call TRBD1 (6 bases). Per the germline V gene, CDR1 is SGHDT and CDR2 is YYEEEE. Trimming shortened V by 0 bases and J by 5 bases, and 9 bases separated the two germline ends. The CDR3 is 14 amino acids.